Below, one TCR beta chain is given with its context. Antigen specificity is unknown. For the second PCR, which ran for about 6 to 11 cycles, a sample-barcoded 5' primer and a J-beta primer mix were used. Each CDR3 protein gets one entry after TCRdb re-called the 5' RACE reads with MiXCR. This table holds about 830,000 distinct CDR3 sequences, around 68% found once. CDR3 length equals 18 residues. CDR1 is LGHNA and CDR2 is YSLEER in the germline V gene. The data originate from a study of blood T cells in healthy people across ages. General study results and limits: Roughly linear declines in TCR beta diversity per million T cells occurred with age. Estimates based on one million T cells were treated as lower bounds. Samples with more naive T cells showed higher observed beta diversity.

Total RNA was extracted at no less than 6 micrograms per sample. The sample taken for sequencing was blood. The clonotype was recovered from a young man in good health. The chain joins TRBV4-3 to TRBJ2-5; 12 bases agree with TRBD1. The J call may be incorrect, as the DNA end agrees better with TRBJ2-7. The CDR3 DNA is TGCGCCAGCAGCCAGGAACCCCCGGGACAGGGGGCTAGCAACGAGCAGTACTTC. This gives the protein CASSQEPPGQGASNEQYF.